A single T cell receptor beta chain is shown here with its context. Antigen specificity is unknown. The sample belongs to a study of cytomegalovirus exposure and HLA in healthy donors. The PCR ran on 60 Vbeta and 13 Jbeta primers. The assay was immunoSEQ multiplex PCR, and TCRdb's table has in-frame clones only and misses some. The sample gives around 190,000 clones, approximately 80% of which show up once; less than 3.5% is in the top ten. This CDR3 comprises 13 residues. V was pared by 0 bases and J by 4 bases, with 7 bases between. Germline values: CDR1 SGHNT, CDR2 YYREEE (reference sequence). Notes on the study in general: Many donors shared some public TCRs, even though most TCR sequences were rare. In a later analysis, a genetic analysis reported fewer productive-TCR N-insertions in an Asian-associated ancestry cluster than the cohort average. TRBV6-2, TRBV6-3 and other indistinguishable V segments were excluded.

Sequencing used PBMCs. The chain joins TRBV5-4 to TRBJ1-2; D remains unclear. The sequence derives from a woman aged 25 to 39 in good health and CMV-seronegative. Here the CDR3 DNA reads TGTGCCAGCAGCTTGGGGGGAGGCTATGGCTACACCTTC. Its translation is CASSLGGGYGYTF. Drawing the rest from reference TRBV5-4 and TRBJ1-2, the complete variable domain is ETGVTQSPTHLIKTRGQQVTLRCSSQSGHNTVSWYQQALGQGPQFIFQYYREEENGRGNFPPRFSGLQFPNYSSELNVNALELDDSALYLCASSLGGGYGYTFGSGTRLTVV.